This T cell receptor (beta chain) appears in the sequencing data of a study of control samples from healthy donors and cancer patients. Using immunoSEQ multiplex PCR, the repertoire was profiled, and TCRdb retains in-frame clones only, with some absent. This sample carries about 220,000 clones, around 94% of them seen once, and the ten largest clones take more than 1.3%. The CDR3 extends over 13 amino acids. The germline gives CDR1 ENHRY, CDR2 SYGVKD. V lost 9 bases, J lost 0 bases, and 4 bases stayed unmatched. The gene calls are TRBV10-3 and TRBJ1-1; 7 bases align to TRBD1. Sequencing was done on a sample of blood. The sequence derives from a man aged 50-60 years in good health. The CDR3 DNA reads TGTGCCATACAGGGGAACATGAACACTGAAGCTTTCTTT. Encoded protein: CAIQGNMNTEAFF.